What follows are 14 T cell receptor beta chains derived from one specimen sequenced in a study of post-analysis software for immune sequencing data. Their antigens are not known. Study observations and caveats: In patients, TRBV5-6, TRBV5-1 and TRBV20-1 belonged to four or five TRBV segments found more frequently than in controls.

Tagging with unique molecular identifiers was a feature of the TCR beta cDNA libraries. TCRdb analysed the PCR reads with MiXCR anew, one entry per CDR3 protein. The table records hundreds of thousands of distinct CDR3 sequences, 30% of them present only once. Sequencing input: blood. Receptors were obtained from a girl aged 5 to 17 with multiple sclerosis.

This chain uses TRBV27 with TRBJ2-3, with 9 bases matching TRBD2. Unmatched junction bases numbered 5, after V lost 0 bases and J lost 7 bases. Germline V gene data show CDR1 as MNHEY and CDR2 as SMNVEV (reference sequence). This CDR3 comprises 15 residues. The CDR3 spells CASSLSAGGPYTQYF. CDR3 nucleotide sequence: TGTGCCAGCAGTTTATCGGCGGGAGGGCCTTATACGCAGTATTTT.

This clonotype was seen only a few times. CDR3 DNA: TGTGCCAGCATGTGGTCAGGCCCCGGCACAGATACGCAGTATTTT. Translation gives CASMWSGPGTDTQYF. The chain is built from TRBV7-2 and TRBJ2-3; D is uncertain. Looked up from germline, CDR1 is SGHTA and CDR2 is FQGNSA. The CDR3 runs 15 residues. Trimming removed 7 bases at V and 1 base at J, with 15 bases between.

This chain joins TRBV20-1 and TRBJ2-2, with 13 positions matching TRBD2. CDR1 DFQATT and CDR2 SNEGSKA come from the germline V gene (reference sequence). The CDR3 covers 15 residues. V lost 6 bases, J lost 7 bases, and 8 bases stayed unmatched. The CDR3 loop reads CSALTSGRVVGELFF. CDR3 sequence (DNA): TGCAGTGCGCTAACTAGCGGGAGGGTGGTCGGGGAGCTGTTTTTT.

This clonotype was counted many times. V usage is TRBV29-1 and J usage is TRBJ1-1; a possible D gene is TRBD1 (5 bases). The CDR3 extends over 14 amino acids. Germline values: CDR1 SQVTM, CDR2 ANQGSEA. Trimming took 7 bases from V and 1 from J, leaving 16 bases between them. CDR3 loop: CSAGVGVQNTEAFF. The CDR3 DNA follows: TGCAGCGCCGGGGTGGGGGTACAGAACACTGAAGCTTTCTTT.

This clonotype has more than one count but fewer than ten. This sequence joins TRBV4-1 and TRBJ2-2; TRBD1 agrees at 9 bases. V was clipped by 4 bases and J by 5 bases; unmatched bases: 8. This CDR3 has 16 amino acids. Germline assignment: CDR1 MGHRA and CDR2 YSYEKL. The CDR3 loop reads CASSPFSGQGTGELFF. The CDR3 nucleotides are TGCGCCAGCAGCCCGTTTTCGGGACAGGGAACCGGGGAGCTGTTTTTT.

There are a few counts of this clonotype. The chain is built from TRBV5-1 and TRBJ2-5; TRBD2 is a possible D gene (6 bases). The CDR3 is 15 residues long. Germline values: CDR1 SGHRS, CDR2 YFSETQ. V lost 8 bases, J lost 5 bases, and 22 bases lay in between. The CDR3 region has the DNA TGCGCCAGTCAGAAACCGGGACTCTCATACGAGACCCAGTACTTC. Protein: CASQKPGLSYETQYF.

The CDR3 region has the DNA TGTGCCACCAGTGACTCACAGGGAAGCTCCTACGAGCAGTACTTC. This encodes CATSDSQGSSYEQYF. The V and J genes are TRBV24-1 and TRBJ2-7; possible D gene TRBD1, 6 bases. The germline V and J ends were trimmed by 4 bases and 0 bases, with 12 bases remaining between them. This CDR3 is built from 15 residues. Germline V gene sequence: CDR1 KGHDR, CDR2 SFDVKD.

V and J are TRBV10-3 and TRBJ2-7; TRBD1 might be the D (5 bases). Germline V gives CDR1 ENHRY, CDR2 SYGVKD. This CDR3 has 14 amino acids. Trimming pared 5 bases from V and 2 bases from J, leaving 13 bases between. CDR3 nucleotides: TGTGCCATCAGTCCTTATTCAGGGACCTACGAGCAGTACTTC. Its translation: CAISPYSGTYEQYF.

This clonotype was counted at least ten times. CDR3 residues: CASSQDRRADMLETQYF. CDR3 sequence (DNA): TGCGCCAGCAGCCAAGATCGCAGGGCCGACATGCTGGAGACCCAGTACTTC. The chain recombines TRBV4-3 with TRBJ2-5, with D perhaps matching TRBD1 (5 bases). The V gene's germline CDR1 is LGHNA and CDR2 YSLEER. This CDR3 region has 17 residues. Trimming shortened V by 0 bases and J by 5 bases, and 19 bases separated the two germline ends.

This clonotype showed up just a few times. The genes are TRBV15 and TRBJ2-1, with D possibly TRBD1 on 5 matching bases. This CDR3 spans 15 amino acids. The ends were cut back, 2 bases at V and 4 bases at J, with 12 bases in the middle. CDR1 and CDR2 from the germline V gene are LNHNV and YYDKDF (reference sequence). The CDR3 loop is CATSRRAQGYNEQFF. DNA of the CDR3: TGTGCCACCAGCAGACGGGCGCAGGGATACAATGAGCAGTTCTTC.

This clonotype was recorded many times. The rearrangement joins TRBV6-5 to TRBJ2-3, with no clear D. The germline V gene has CDR1 MNHEY and CDR2 SVGAGI. The CDR3 consists of 13 residues. Trimming shortened V by 2 bases and J by 0 bases, and 3 bases separated the two germline ends. The CDR3 protein is CASSYGSTDTQYF. The CDR3 DNA is TGTGCCAGCAGTTACGGCAGCACAGATACGCAGTATTTT.

This clonotype came up many times. This sequence joins TRBV12-3 or TRBV12-4 and TRBJ2-7; 7 positions agree with TRBD2. J lost 0 bases, V lost 6 bases, and 2 bases had no gene match. The CDR3 has 13 amino acids. The CDR3 here is CASSRGSSYEQYF. The CDR3 region has the DNA TGTGCCAGCAGCCGCGGGAGCTCCTACGAGCAGTACTTC.

This clonotype showed up many times. V and J are TRBV29-1 and TRBJ2-7; D remains unclear. V lost 7 bases, J lost 4 bases, and 11 bases lay in between. Germline CDR1 reads SQVTM; CDR2 reads ANQGSEA. The CDR3 length is 11 residues. The CDR3 DNA reads as TGCAGCGCTGTTGACGGATACGAGCAGTACTTC. Encoded protein: CSAVDGYEQYF.

The chain couples TRBV6-1 to TRBJ2-7; D might be TRBD1 or TRBD2, each matching 6 bases. Germline V CDR1 and CDR2: MNHNS, SASEGT. Trimming removed 3 bases from V and 2 bases from J, with 11 bases in between. The CDR3 spans 14 residues. The DNA for the CDR3 is TGTGCCAGCAGTGAGGTGGAGGGGGCCTACGAGCAGTACTTC. Translation: CASSEVEGAYEQYF.